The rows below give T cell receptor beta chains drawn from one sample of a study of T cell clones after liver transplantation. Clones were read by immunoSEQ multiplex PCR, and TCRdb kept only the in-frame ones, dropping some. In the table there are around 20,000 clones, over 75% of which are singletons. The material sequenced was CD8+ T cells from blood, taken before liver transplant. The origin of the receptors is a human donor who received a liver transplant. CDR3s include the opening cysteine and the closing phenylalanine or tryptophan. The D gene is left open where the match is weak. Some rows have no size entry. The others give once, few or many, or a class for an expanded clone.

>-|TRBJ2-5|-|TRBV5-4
CASSLGSGTQYF
TGTGCCAGCAGCTTGGGGTCTGGGACCCAGTACTTC
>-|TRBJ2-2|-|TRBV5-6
CASSFWASAGELFF
TGTGCCAGCAGCTTTTGGGCTAGCGCCGGGGAGCTGTTTTTT
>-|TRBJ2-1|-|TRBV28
CASSFVGTNNEQFF
TGTGCCAGCAGTTTCGTTGGAACCAACAATGAGCAGTTCTTC
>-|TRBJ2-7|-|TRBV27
CASSPGLPYEQYF
TGTGCCAGCAGTCCGGGGCTTCCCTACGAGCAGTACTTC
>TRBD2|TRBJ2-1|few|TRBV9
CASSPGLAANNEQFF
TGTGCCAGCAGCCCGGGACTAGCGGCAAACAATGAGCAGTTCTTC
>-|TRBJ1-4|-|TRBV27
CASSSDRTTNEKLFF
TGTGCCAGCAGTTCCGACAGGACAACTAATGAAAAACTGTTTTTT
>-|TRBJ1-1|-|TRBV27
CASSPSPGQPKTEAFF
TGTGCCAGCAGCCCATCCCCTGGGCAGCCTAAAACTGAAGCTTTCTTT
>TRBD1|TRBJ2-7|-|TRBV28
CASSLTGGYEQYF
TGTGCCAGCAGTTTAACAGGGGGCTACGAGCAGTACTTC
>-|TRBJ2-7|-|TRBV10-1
CASSEEGLDYEQYF
TGCGCCAGCAGTGAAGAGGGACTGGACTACGAGCAGTACTTC
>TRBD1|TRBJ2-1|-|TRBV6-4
CASSQGAGGSYNEQFF
TGTGCCAGCAGTCAAGGAGCAGGGGGCTCCTACAATGAGCAGTTCTTC
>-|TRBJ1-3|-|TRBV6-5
CASSYSNTIYF
TGTGCCAGCAGTTACTCCAACACCATATATTTT
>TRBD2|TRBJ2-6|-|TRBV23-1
CASKFKREVSGANVLTF
TGCGCCAGCAAATTTAAGCGGGAGGTGTCTGGGGCCAACGTCCTGACTTTC
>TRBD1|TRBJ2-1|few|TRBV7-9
CASSPTGGFSDEQFF
TGTGCCAGCAGCCCGACAGGGGGATTTTCGGATGAGCAGTTCTTC
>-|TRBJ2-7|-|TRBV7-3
CASSLGVGDEQYF
TGTGCCAGCAGCTTAGGGGTTGGTGACGAGCAGTACTTC
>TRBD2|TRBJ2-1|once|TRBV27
CASSLGSGSARNEQFF
TGTGCCAGCAGTTTAGGTAGCGGGAGTGCTAGAAATGAGCAGTTCTTC
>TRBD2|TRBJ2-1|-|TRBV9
CASSPPGLAGGSYNEQFF
TGTGCCAGCAGCCCTCCGGGACTAGCGGGAGGATCCTACAATGAGCAGTTCTTC
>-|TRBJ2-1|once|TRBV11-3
CASSLGLGSLGDEQFF
TGTGCCAGCAGCTTAGGGTTGGGGAGTTTGGGCGATGAGCAGTTCTTC
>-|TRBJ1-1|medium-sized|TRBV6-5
CASSYSWTDNTEAFF
TGTGCCAGCAGTTACTCGTGGACAGATAACACTGAAGCTTTCTTT
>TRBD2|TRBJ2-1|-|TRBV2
CASSEGRGLAHEQFF
TGTGCCAGCAGTGAAGGGCGGGGACTAGCTCATGAGCAGTTCTTC
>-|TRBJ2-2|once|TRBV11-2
CASSSTGSTGELFF
TGTGCCAGCAGCTCTACAGGGTCCACCGGGGAGCTGTTTTTT
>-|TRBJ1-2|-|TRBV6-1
CASSETGSYYGYTF
TGTGCCAGCAGTGAAACCGGCAGCTACTATGGCTACACCTTC
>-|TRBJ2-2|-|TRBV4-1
CATSGDLWNTGELFF
TGCGCCACCTCGGGGGATCTCTGGAACACCGGGGAGCTGTTTTTT
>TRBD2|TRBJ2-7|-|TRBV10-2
CASSLSGNVDEQYF
TGCGCCAGCAGTCTTAGCGGGAATGTGGACGAGCAGTACTTC
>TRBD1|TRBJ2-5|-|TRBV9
CASSDSGLGGPETQYF
TGTGCCAGCAGCGACTCCGGGTTAGGGGGCCCAGAGACCCAGTACTTC
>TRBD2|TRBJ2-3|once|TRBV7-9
CASSSGLAGGVDTQYF
TGTGCCAGCAGCTCGGGACTAGCGGGAGGAGTAGATACGCAGTATTTT
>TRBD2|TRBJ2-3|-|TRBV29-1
CSVEGAPSGGTDTQYF
TGCAGCGTTGAAGGAGCCCCTAGCGGGGGCACAGATACGCAGTATTTT
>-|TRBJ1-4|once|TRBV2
CASGAEKLFF
TGTGCCAGCGGGGCCGAAAAACTGTTTTTT
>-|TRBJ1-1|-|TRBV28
CTSNEGVRNTEAFF
TGTACCAGCAATGAGGGGGTAAGAAACACTGAAGCTTTCTTT
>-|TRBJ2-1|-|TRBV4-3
CASSQGGEGVGEQFF
TGCGCCAGCAGCCAAGGCGGGGAAGGAGTCGGTGAGCAGTTCTTC
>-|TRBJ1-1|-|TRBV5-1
CASSPLGQIEAFF
TGCGCCAGCAGCCCACTCGGACAGATTGAAGCTTTCTTT
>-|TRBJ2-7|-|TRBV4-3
CASSQAAGSYEQYF
TGCGCCAGCAGCCAAGCGGCAGGGTCCTACGAGCAGTACTTC
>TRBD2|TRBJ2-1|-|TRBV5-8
CASSLAPAGFYNEQFF
TGTGCCAGCAGCTTGGCCCCAGCGGGATTTTACAATGAGCAGTTCTTC
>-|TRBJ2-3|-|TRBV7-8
CASSLYAGMSTDTQYF
TGTGCCAGCAGCTTATACGCGGGGATGAGCACAGATACGCAGTATTTT
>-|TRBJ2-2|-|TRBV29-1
CSVRGRRDGGELFF
TGCAGCGTTCGGGGCAGGAGGGATGGCGGGGAGCTGTTTTTT
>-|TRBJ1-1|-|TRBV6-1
CASSYSTEAFF
TGTGCCAGCAGTTATAGCACTGAAGCTTTCTTT
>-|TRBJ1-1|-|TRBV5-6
CASSPQGIAEAFF
TGTGCCAGCAGCCCCCAGGGGATCGCTGAAGCTTTCTTT
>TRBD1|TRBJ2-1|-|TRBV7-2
CASSSVDRVSYNEQFF
TGTGCCAGCAGCTCCGTCGACAGGGTATCCTACAATGAGCAGTTCTTC